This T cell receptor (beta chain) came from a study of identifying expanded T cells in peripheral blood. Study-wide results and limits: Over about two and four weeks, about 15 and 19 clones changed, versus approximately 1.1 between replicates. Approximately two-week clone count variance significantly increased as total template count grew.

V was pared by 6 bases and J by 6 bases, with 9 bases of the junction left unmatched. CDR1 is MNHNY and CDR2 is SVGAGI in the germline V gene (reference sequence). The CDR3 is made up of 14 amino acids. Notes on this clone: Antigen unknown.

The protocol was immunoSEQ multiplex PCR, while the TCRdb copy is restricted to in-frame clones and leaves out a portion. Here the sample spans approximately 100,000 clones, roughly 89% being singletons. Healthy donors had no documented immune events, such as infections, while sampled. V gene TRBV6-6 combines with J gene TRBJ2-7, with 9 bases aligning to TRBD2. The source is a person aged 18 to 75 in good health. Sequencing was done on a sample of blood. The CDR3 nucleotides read TGTGCCAGCAGAATAATGGCGGGGGGGCCCGAGCAGTACTTC. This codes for CASRIMAGGPEQYF.